These 18 T cell receptor beta chains originate from one sample sequenced in a study of blood T cells in healthy people across ages. It was with a sample-barcoded 5' primer and a J-beta primer mix that a second PCR of roughly 7 to 12 cycles was run. TCRdb used MiXCR to reprocess the 5' RACE reads, holding one entry per CDR3 protein. The table has about 830,000 distinct CDR3 sequences, 58% seen once. The sample consisted of blood. The receptors shown here come from a man under 40 in good health.

The chain links TRBV15 to TRBJ2-5; a weak D match, TRBD1 (6 bases). Germline V gene lookup returns CDR1 LNHNV and CDR2 YYDKDF (reference sequence). V lost 2 bases and J lost 1, with 14 bases in between. The CDR3 has 16 residues. The CDR3 DNA reads as TGTGCCACCAGCAGAACAGGGTCCCGTATCCAAGAGACCCAGTACTTC. Protein sequence: CATSRTGSRIQETQYF.

This clonotype was detected only a few times. The chain is built from TRBV29-1 and TRBJ1-2; no clear D gene. From germline, CDR1 is SQVTM and CDR2 ANQGSEA. Deletions cut 7 bases from V and 12 bases from J, with 18 bases between. This CDR3 spans 11 amino acids. The CDR3 DNA reads as TGCAGCGGCGGGTCTTACCCTTCGGACACCTTC. Translation: CSGGSYPSDTF.

This chain's CDR3 is CASSGTAANYGYTF. In DNA, the CDR3 is TGTGCCAGCAGTGGGACAGCAGCTAACTATGGCTACACCTTC. V is TRBV28 and J is TRBJ1-2; TRBD1 matches 7 bases. The J segment lost 0 bases and the V segment lost 5 bases, leaving 3 bases of the junction unmatched. The length of the CDR3 is 14 residues. The germline V gene has CDR1 MDHEN and CDR2 SYDVKM.

The chain links TRBV7-9 to TRBJ2-3, with TRBD1 as a possible D gene (6 bases). Germline CDR1 SEHNR, CDR2 FQNEAQ (reference sequence). Trimming removed 5 bases at V and 4 bases at J, with 19 bases between. CDR3 size: 16 residues. The CDR3 region is CASSPGQPRVADTQYF. In nucleotides, the CDR3 is TGTGCCAGCAGCCCCGGACAGCCTAGAGTCGCAGATACGCAGTATTTT. Based on the CDR3 plus reference TRBV7-9 and TRBJ2-3, the full variable domain is DTGVSQNPRHKITKRGQNVTFRCDPISEHNRLYWYRQTLGQGPEFLTYFQNEAQLEKSRLLSDRFSAERPKGSFSTLEIQRTEQGDSAMYLCASSPGQPRVADTQYFGPGTRLTVL.

This clonotype showed up just once. The chain carries TRBV7-2 and TRBJ2-4; TRBD2 matches 9 bases. CDR3 length equals 15 residues. From germline, CDR1 is SGHTA and CDR2 FQGNSA. Trimming cost V 0 bases and J 8 bases; bases outside gene matches: 5. CDR3 bases: TGTGCCAGCAGCTTAGCGCGGCTAGCGGGACACATTCAGTACTTC. It codes for CASSLARLAGHIQYF. The full variable domain, in which reference TRBV7-2 and TRBJ2-4 provide the parts outside the CDR3, is GAGVSQSPSNKVTEKGKDVELRCDPISGHTALYWYRQSLGQGLEFLIYFQGNSAPDKSGLPSDRFSAERTGGSVSTLTIQRTQQEDSAVYLCASSLARLAGHIQYFGAGTRLSVL.

The V and J genes are TRBV6-5 and TRBJ1-2, with D maybe TRBD1 (6 bases). This CDR3 has 13 amino acids. Germline CDR1 reads MNHEY; CDR2 reads SVGAGI. The V end lost 4 bases, the J end lost 4 bases, and 10 bases lay between the germline ends. The DNA of the CDR3 is TGTGCCAGCAGTTCGGACAGCATCTATGGCTACACCTTC. Its translation is CASSSDSIYGYTF.

This clonotype was seen more than once but under ten times. This chain connects TRBV7-3 to TRBJ1-5; D is possibly TRBD1 (5 bases). V was clipped by 7 bases and J by 6 bases, with 22 bases between them. The CDR3 has 16 residues. The germline V gene has CDR1 SGHTA and CDR2 FQGTGA. The CDR3 sequence: CASTFDMPRVGQPQHF. The DNA of the CDR3 is TGTGCCAGCACCTTTGACATGCCCAGGGTCGGTCAGCCCCAGCATTTT.

The chain joins TRBV6-2 or TRBV6-3 to TRBJ2-7; 7 nucleotides agree with TRBD2. V lost 6 bases to trimming and J lost 0 bases; unmatched junction nucleotides: 8. CDR1 MNHEY and CDR2 SVGEGT come from the germline V gene. This CDR3 comprises 15 residues. CDR3 sequence reads: CASSHRGGSSYEQYF. CDR3 DNA sequence: TGTGCCAGCAGCCACAGAGGCGGGAGCTCCTACGAGCAGTACTTC.

The V call is TRBV20-1, the J call TRBJ2-5; 7 positions agree with TRBD1. This CDR3 has 17 residues. The germline V gene encodes CDR1 DFQATT and CDR2 SNEGSKA (reference sequence). The V segment lost 5 bases and the J segment 2 bases; nucleotides outside the gene matches: 17. In DNA, the CDR3 is TGCAGTGCTCCGTCCCGGGACAGTTTTCTAATACAAGAGACCCAGTACTTC. Amino acids: CSAPSRDSFLIQETQYF.

In its sample, this clonotype was seen a few times. The V and J genes are TRBV12-5 and TRBJ2-1; TRBD2 matches 10 bases. In germline, CDR1 is LGHNT, CDR2 FRNRAP. This CDR3 contains 14 residues. The trim removed 7 bases at V and 6 bases at J, leaving 6 bases unmatched. For the CDR3, the DNA is TGTGCTAGTGCAAGCGGGAGGGCCATCAATGAGCAGTTCTTC. It yields the protein CASASGRAINEQFF.

This sequence joins TRBV6-6 and TRBJ1-1; 8 bases match TRBD1. Germline assignment: CDR1 MNHNY and CDR2 SVGAGI (reference sequence). Losses at the gene ends were 2 bases for V and 7 bases for J; bases not matched to a gene: 12. CDR3 length: 16 amino acids. The CDR3 bases are TGTGCCAGCAGTTACCGAAGAAGTCATGACAGGGGTGAAGCTTTCTTT. Amino acids: CASSYRRSHDRGEAFF.

This clonotype has just a few counts. The chain couples TRBV7-2 to TRBJ2-3, with 10 bases that match TRBD2. Germline V gene data show CDR1 as SGHTA and CDR2 as FQGNSA. The CDR3 runs 13 residues. The trim removed 8 bases at V and 5 bases at J, leaving 4 bases unmatched. The CDR3 protein is CASRLAGEDTQYF. CDR3 sequence (DNA): TGTGCCAGCCGCCTAGCGGGAGAAGATACGCAGTATTTT.

The count of this clonotype is one. The V call is TRBV24-1, the J call TRBJ2-7; D perhaps matches TRBD1 (6 bases). The CDR3 loop spans 11 amino acids. V was shortened by 1 base and J by 11 bases, with 8 bases between the two germline ends. Germline CDR1 and CDR2: KGHDR and SFDVKD. In DNA, the CDR3 is TGTGCCACCAGTGATTTCACAGGGAAGTACTTC. Residues: CATSDFTGKYF.

The CDR3 loop is CASSQSWSGGRETQFF. The CDR3 nucleotides are TGTGCCAGCAGCCAGTCGTGGAGCGGAGGCCGGGAGACCCAGTTCTTC. This sequence joins TRBV3-1 and TRBJ2-1; TRBD2 is a possible D gene (6 bases). The CDR3 has 16 amino acids. The ends were cut back, 3 bases at V and 13 bases at J, with 25 bases in the middle. CDR1 is LGHDT and CDR2 is YNNKEL in the germline V gene (reference sequence).

The sample holds one count of this clonotype. The rearrangement links TRBV18 to TRBJ2-3; D unresolved. This CDR3 comprises 15 residues. CDR1 is KGHSH, CDR2 LQKENI, per germline. V was clipped by 1 base and J by 11 bases, with 19 bases between them. The CDR3 DNA reads TGTGCCAGCTCACCACGGGGAATCGCGCTTGGGGTGCAGTATTTT. This encodes CASSPRGIALGVQYF.

This clonotype has only a few counts. The chain recombines TRBV5-1 with TRBJ2-7, with TRBD1 identical over 7 bases. The CDR3 spans 14 residues. Trimming took 4 bases from V and 4 from J; bases not matched to a gene: 8. Looked up from germline, CDR1 is SGHRS and CDR2 is YFSETQ. CDR3 loop: CASSRDSSPYEQYF. DNA for the CDR3: TGCGCCAGCAGCCGGGACAGCTCACCGTACGAGCAGTACTTC.

The chain couples TRBV7-9 to TRBJ2-5, with 7 nucleotides matching TRBD1. CDR3 size: 14 residues. Unmatched junction bases numbered 4, after V lost 4 bases and J lost 2 bases. Germline assignment: CDR1 SEHNR and CDR2 FQNEAQ (reference sequence). In nucleotides, the CDR3 is TGTGCCAGCAGCTCGACAGGGAAGCAAGAGACCCAGTACTTC. Its protein product is CASSSTGKQETQYF.

The chain joins TRBV15 to TRBJ2-7, with 8 bases that match TRBD1. Germline V gene lookup returns CDR1 LNHNV and CDR2 YYDKDF (reference sequence). This CDR3 region has 16 residues. The junction had 13 bases not matched to a gene; V was cut back by 2 bases and J by 7 bases. The CDR3 DNA reads as TGTGCCACCAGCAGACCTCGCGGACAGGGAAGGAATGAGCAGTACTTC. This translates into CATSRPRGQGRNEQYF.